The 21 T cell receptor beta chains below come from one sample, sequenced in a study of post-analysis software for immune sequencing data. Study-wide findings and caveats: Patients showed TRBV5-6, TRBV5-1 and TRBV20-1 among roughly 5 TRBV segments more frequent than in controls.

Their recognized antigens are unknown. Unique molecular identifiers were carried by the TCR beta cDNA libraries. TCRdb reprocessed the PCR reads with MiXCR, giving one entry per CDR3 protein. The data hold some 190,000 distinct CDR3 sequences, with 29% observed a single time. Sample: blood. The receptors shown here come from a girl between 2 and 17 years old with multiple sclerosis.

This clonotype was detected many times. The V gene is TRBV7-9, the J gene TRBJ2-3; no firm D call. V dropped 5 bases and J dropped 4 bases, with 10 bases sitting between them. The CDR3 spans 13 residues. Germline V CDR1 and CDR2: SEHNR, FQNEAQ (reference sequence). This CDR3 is CASSPRTADTQYF. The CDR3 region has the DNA TGTGCCAGCAGCCCCAGGACGGCAGATACGCAGTATTTT.

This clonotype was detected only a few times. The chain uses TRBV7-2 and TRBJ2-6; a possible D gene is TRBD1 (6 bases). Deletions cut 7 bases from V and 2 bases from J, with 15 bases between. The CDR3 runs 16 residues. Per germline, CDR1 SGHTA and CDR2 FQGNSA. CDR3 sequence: CASTSLAGAGANVLTF. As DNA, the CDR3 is TGTGCCAGCACCTCCCTGGCAGGGGCTGGGGCCAACGTCCTGACTTTC.

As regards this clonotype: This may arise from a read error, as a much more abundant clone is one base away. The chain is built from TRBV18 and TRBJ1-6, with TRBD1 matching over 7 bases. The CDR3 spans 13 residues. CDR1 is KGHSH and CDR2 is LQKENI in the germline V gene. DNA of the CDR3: TGTGCCGGCTCACCGGACAGGAATTCACCCCTCCACTTT. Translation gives CAGSPDRNSPLHF.

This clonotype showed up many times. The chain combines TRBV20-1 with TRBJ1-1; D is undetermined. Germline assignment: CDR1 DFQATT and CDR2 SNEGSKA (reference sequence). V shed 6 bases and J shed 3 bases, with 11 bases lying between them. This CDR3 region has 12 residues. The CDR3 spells CSADQQHTEAFF. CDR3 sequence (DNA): TGCAGTGCCGACCAACAGCACACTGAAGCTTTCTTT.

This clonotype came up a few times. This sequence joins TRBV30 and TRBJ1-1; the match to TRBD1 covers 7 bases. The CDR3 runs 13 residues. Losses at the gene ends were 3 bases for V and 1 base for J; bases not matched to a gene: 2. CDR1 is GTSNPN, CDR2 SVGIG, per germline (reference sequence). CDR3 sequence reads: CAWRTGSNTEAFF. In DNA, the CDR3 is TGTGCCTGGAGGACAGGGTCGAACACTGAAGCTTTCTTT.

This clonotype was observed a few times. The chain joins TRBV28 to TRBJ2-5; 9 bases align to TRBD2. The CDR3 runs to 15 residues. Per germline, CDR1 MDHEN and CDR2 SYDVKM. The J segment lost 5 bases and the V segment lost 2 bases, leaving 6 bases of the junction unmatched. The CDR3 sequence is CASSLAGGLSETQYF. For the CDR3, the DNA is TGTGCCAGCAGTTTAGCGGGAGGGCTAAGCGAGACCCAGTACTTC.

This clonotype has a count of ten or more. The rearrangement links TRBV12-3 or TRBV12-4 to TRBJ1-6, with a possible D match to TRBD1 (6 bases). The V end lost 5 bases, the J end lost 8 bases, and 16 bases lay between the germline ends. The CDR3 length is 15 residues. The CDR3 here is CASSPRGQGHSPLHF. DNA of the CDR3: TGTGCCAGCAGTCCACGGGGGCAGGGGCATTCACCCCTCCACTTT.

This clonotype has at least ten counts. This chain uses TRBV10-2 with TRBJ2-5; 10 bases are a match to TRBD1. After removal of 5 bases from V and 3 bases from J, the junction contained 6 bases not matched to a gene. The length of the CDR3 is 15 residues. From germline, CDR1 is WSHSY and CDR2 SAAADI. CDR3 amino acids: CASSLGTGVEETQYF. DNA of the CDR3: TGCGCCAGCAGTCTGGGGACAGGGGTGGAAGAGACCCAGTACTTC.

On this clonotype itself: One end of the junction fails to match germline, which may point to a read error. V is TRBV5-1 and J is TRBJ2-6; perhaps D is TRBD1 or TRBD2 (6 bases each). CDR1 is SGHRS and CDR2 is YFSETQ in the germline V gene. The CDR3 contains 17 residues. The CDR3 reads CASSPRSGDSGANVPTF. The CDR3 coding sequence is TGCGCCAGCAGCCCACGGTCAGGGGACTCTGGGGCCAACGTCCCGACTTTC.

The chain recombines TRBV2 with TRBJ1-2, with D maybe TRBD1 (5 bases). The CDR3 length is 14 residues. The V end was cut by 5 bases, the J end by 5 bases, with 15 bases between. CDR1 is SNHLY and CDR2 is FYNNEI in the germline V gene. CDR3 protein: CASSSLPGFYGYTF. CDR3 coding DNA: TGTGCCAGCAGTTCCTTACCAGGGTTTTATGGCTACACCTTC.

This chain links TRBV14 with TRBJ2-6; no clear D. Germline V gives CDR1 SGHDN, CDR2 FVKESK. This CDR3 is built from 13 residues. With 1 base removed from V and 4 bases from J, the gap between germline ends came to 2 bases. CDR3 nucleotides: TGTGCCAGCAGCCAAGCAGGGGCCAACGTCCTGACTTTC. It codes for CASSQAGANVLTF.

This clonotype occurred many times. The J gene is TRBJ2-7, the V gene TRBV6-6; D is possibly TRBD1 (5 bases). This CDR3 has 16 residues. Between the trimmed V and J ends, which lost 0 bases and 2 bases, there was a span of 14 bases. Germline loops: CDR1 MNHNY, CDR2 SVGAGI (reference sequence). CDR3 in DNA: TGTGCCAGCAGTTACTCAACAGGTGGACCAACCTACGAGCAGTACTTC. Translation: CASSYSTGGPTYEQYF.

CDR3: CSARRDRDRPQHF. CDR3 coding DNA: TGCAGTGCTAGACGGGACAGGGATCGTCCCCAGCATTTT. The chain joins TRBV20-1 to TRBJ1-5, with 9 bases fitting TRBD1. V dropped 2 bases and J dropped 10; count of bases not matched to a gene: 6. The CDR3 is 13 amino acids. CDR1 and CDR2 from the germline V gene are DFQATT and SNEGSKA (reference sequence).

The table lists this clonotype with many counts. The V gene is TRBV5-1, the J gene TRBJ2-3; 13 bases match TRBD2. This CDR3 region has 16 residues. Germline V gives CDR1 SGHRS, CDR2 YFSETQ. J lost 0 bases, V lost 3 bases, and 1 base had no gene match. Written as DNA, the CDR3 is TGCGCCAGCAGCTCGGGACTAGCGGGGAGCACAGATACGCAGTATTTT. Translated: CASSSGLAGSTDTQYF.

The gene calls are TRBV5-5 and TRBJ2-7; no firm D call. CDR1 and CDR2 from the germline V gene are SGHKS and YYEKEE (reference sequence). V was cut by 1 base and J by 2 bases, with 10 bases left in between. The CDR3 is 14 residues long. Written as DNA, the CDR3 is TGTGCCAGCAGCTTGTACGGCAGCACCTACGAGCAGTACTTC. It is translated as CASSLYGSTYEQYF.

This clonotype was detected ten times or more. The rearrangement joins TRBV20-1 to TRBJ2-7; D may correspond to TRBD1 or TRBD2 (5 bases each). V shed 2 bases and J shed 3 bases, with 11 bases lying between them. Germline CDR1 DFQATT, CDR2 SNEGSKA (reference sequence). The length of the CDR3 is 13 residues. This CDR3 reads CSARNGTLYEQYF. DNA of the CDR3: TGCAGTGCTAGAAACGGGACCCTCTACGAGCAGTACTTC.

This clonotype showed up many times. CDR3: CASSEQVTSTDTQYF. DNA for the CDR3: TGTGCCAGCAGTGAACAGGTAACTAGCACAGATACGCAGTATTTT. This chain connects TRBV9 to TRBJ2-3, with a weak D call TRBD1 (5 bases). The germline CDR1 and CDR2 sequences are SGDLS and YYNGEE. The V gene lost 5 bases and the J gene lost 0 bases, with 13 bases spanning the gap. This CDR3 contains 15 residues.

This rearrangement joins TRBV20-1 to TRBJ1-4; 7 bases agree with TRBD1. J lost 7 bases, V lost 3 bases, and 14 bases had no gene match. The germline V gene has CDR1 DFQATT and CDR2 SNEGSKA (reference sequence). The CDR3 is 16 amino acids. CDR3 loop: CSASPLRGRSGEKLFF. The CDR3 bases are TGCAGTGCTAGCCCCCTAAGGGGGCGGAGTGGTGAAAAACTGTTTTTT.

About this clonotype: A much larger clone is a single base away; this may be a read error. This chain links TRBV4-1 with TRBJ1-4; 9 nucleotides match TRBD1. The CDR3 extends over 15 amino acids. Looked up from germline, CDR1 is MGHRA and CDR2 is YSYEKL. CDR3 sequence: CASSQTGGRGEKRFF. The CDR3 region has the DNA TGCGCCAGCAGCCAGACAGGGGGAAGGGGTGAAAAACGGTTTTTT.

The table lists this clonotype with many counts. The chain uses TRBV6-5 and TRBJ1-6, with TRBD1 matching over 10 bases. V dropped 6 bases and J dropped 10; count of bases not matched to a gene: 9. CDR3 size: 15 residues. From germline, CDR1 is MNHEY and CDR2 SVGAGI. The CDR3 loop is CASSTTGTGESPLHF. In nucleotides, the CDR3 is TGTGCCAGCAGCACGACCGGGACAGGGGAATCACCCCTCCACTTT.

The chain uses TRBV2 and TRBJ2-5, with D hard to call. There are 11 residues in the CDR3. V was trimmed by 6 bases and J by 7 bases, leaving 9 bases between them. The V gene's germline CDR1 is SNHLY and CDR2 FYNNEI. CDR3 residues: CASSPKVTQYF. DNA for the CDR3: TGTGCCAGCAGCCCCAAGGTGACCCAGTACTTC.